This TCR beta chain emerged from a study of T cells after yellow fever vaccination. Study background: Fractions of limited cellularity were prepared by means of SMART-Seq v4 Ultra Low Input.

General study results and limits: Only a minor proportion of clonotypes was detected across both CD4 and CD8 compartments. Although the secondary response was weaker, it peaked faster, at day 5 versus 15. Most clones from primary vaccination resurfaced after the booster (96% CD4, 88% CD8).

MiXCR was run by TCRdb on the 5' RACE reads, yielding one entry per CDR3 protein. The sample includes about 310,000 distinct CDR3 sequences, about 3.5% of them seen just once. The CDR3 extends over 14 amino acids. Trimming left V 2 bases short and J 5 bases short, with 13 bases between. Germline assignment: CDR1 MNHNY and CDR2 SVGAGI (reference sequence). A word on this clonotype: Its matching antigen is unknown.

This clonotype originated in a man aged 18 to 35 who received the YFV17D yellow fever vaccine. The material was PBMCs, obtained on the day of the yellow fever booster vaccination. V usage is TRBV6-6 and J usage is TRBJ2-7; D may be TRBD1 or TRBD2 (5 bases each). The CDR3 reads CASSYRIRDHEQYF. The CDR3 bases are TGTGCCAGCAGTTACCGTATTCGGGACCACGAGCAGTACTTC.